A selection of T cell receptor beta chains follows, all from one sample in a study of T-cell memory formation after mild COVID-19. One entry per CDR3 protein, called by TCRdb with MiXCR from the 5' RACE reads. The top ten hold around 3.3% of the sample, which has 200,000 to 250,000 distinct CDR3 sequences, 9% to 10% seen once. The specimen was PBMCs or a T cell subset sorted from them (not recorded which). Receptor source: a young man who had mild COVID-19 (a few samples of this study predate the infection). Cell type and time point are not known. CDR3s include the opening cysteine and the closing phenylalanine or tryptophan. The D gene is left open where the match is weak. Some rows mark clone size as missing; the rest say once, few, many or name a class of expanded clone.

j_call,d_call,clone_size,v_call,cdr3_nt,cdr3_aa
TRBJ2-5,.,many,TRBV5-1,TGCGCCAGCAGAAGGGGGGAGCAAGAGACCCAGTACTTC,CASRRGEQETQYF
TRBJ1-2,.,few,TRBV12-3/TRBV12-4,TGTGCCAGCAGTCAGGGACGGCTCTATGGCTACACCTTC,CASSQGRLYGYTF
TRBJ2-5,TRBD1,many,TRBV20-1,TGCAGTGCACCGGGCAGGGGGATTAAAGAGACCCAGTACTTC,CSAPGRGIKETQYF
TRBJ1-2,.,few,TRBV29-1,TGCAGCGTTGAACCCCAACAGTCCTATGGCTACACCTTC,CSVEPQQSYGYTF
TRBJ2-1,TRBD2,.,TRBV7-9,TGTGCCAGCAGTTCAGCGGGGTCGAGCTCCTACAATGAGCAGTTCTTC,CASSSAGSSSYNEQFF
TRBJ1-2,TRBD1,many,TRBV5-5,TGTGCCAGCAGCCCGGGGGACAGCAACTATGGCTACACCTTC,CASSPGDSNYGYTF
TRBJ1-2,.,once,TRBV7-9,TGTGCCAGCAGCGAAACCTTAATACGGAACTATGGCTACACCTTC,CASSETLIRNYGYTF
TRBJ2-1,.,.,TRBV4-2,TGTGCCAGCAGCCAAGGAGGGGGGGGCTATGAGCAGTTCTTC,CASSQGGGGYEQFF
TRBJ1-3,.,.,TRBV5-1,TGCGCCAGCAGCCCCCGGACAGTATCTTCGGGAAACACCATATATTTT,CASSPRTVSSGNTIYF
TRBJ1-3,.,few,TRBV20-1,TGCAGTGCTAGGTCGCCAGTGGAGGGTGGAAACACCATATATTTT,CSARSPVEGGNTIYF
TRBJ2-7,.,many,TRBV5-1,TGCGCCAGCAGCTCTACAGGGAGGTCGGACGAGCAGTACTTC,CASSSTGRSDEQYF
TRBJ2-1,.,few,TRBV12-3/TRBV12-4,TGTGCCAGCAGTAGGGGACTGGGTGAGCAGTTCTTC,CASSRGLGEQFF
TRBJ1-4,TRBD1,many,TRBV18,TGTGCCAGCTCACCGACTCTGGGACAGGGAGGTGAAAAACTGTTTTTT,CASSPTLGQGGEKLFF
TRBJ2-5,TRBD2,.,TRBV5-1,TGCGCCAGCAGCTTGGGGTCTAGCGGGTCCCCACTCCAAGAGACCCAGTACTTC,CASSLGSSGSPLQETQYF
TRBJ2-3,.,.,TRBV7-2,TGTGCCAGCCTCTTCACCGGGGCTGATACGCAGTATTTT,CASLFTGADTQYF
TRBJ1-2,TRBD1,.,TRBV28,TGTGCCAGCAGTTTTGGTACCCAGGGGGGGGTGTTTGGCTACACCTTC,CASSFGTQGGVFGYTF
TRBJ1-6,.,.,TRBV2,TGTGCCAGCAGTGAAACCCAATATTCACCCCTCCACTTT,CASSETQYSPLHF
TRBJ1-2,.,few,TRBV7-2,TGTGCCAGCAGCCTCACCTGGGTAGCGAACTATGGCTACACCTTC,CASSLTWVANYGYTF
TRBJ1-1,.,few,TRBV18,TGTGCCAGCTCACCAAGGCAGGGGTTGGGAGTGAACACTGAAGCTTTCTTT,CASSPRQGLGVNTEAFF
TRBJ1-4,.,few,TRBV6-1,TGTGCCAGCAGTTTAAAACGGGCAACTAATGAAAAACTGTTTTTT,CASSLKRATNEKLFF
TRBJ1-4,.,few,TRBV12-3/TRBV12-4,TGTGCCAGCAGTCCCCTTTTAGGGGCGGGAGATGAAAAACTGTTTTTT,CASSPLLGAGDEKLFF
TRBJ2-5,TRBD2,.,TRBV18,TGTGCCAGCTCACCACCCCAGGGAGGGCCACAAGAGACCCAGTACTTC,CASSPPQGGPQETQYF